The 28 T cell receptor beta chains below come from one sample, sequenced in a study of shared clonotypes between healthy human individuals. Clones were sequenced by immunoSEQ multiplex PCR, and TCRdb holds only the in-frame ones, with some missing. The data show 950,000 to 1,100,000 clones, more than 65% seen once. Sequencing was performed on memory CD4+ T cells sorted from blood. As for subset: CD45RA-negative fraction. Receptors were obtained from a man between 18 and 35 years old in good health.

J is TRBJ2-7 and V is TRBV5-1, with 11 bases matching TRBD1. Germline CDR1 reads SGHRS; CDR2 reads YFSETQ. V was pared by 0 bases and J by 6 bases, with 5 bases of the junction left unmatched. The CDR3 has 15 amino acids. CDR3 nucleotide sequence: TGCGCCAGCAGCTTGGCGGGGACAGGGGGTGCCGAGCAGTACTTC. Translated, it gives CASSLAGTGGAEQYF.

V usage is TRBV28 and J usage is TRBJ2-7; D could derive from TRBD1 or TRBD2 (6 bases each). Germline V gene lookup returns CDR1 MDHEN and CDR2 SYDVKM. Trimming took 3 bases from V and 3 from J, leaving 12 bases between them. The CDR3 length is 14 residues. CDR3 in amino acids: CASSFHGGGYEQYF. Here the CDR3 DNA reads TGTGCCAGCAGTTTCCACGGAGGGGGCTACGAGCAGTACTTC.

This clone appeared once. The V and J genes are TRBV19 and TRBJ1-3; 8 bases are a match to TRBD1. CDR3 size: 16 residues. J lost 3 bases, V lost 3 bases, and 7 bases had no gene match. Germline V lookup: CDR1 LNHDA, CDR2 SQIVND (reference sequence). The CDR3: CASSIGQGAFGNTIYF. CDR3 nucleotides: TGTGCCAGTAGTATTGGACAGGGCGCTTTTGGAAACACCATATATTTT.

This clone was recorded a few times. CDR3 bases: TGTGCCAGCTCGACTGACTACAATGAGCAGTTCTTC. As protein: CASSTDYNEQFF. This chain connects TRBV7-9 to TRBJ2-1; D uncertain. The V end was cut by 8 bases, the J end by 3 bases, with 8 bases between. The CDR3 extends over 12 amino acids. Germline loops: CDR1 SEHNR, CDR2 FQNEAQ (reference sequence).

The CDR3: CASRSGTVTTGNSPLHF. The CDR3 bases are TGTGCCAGCAGATCCGGGACAGTCACCACGGGGAATTCACCCCTCCACTTT. J is TRBJ1-6 and V is TRBV2; 7 nucleotides match TRBD1. Trimming at V came to 6 bases and at J to 7 bases, leaving 15 bases not matched to a gene. Germline CDR1 SNHLY, CDR2 FYNNEI. CDR3 length: 17 amino acids.

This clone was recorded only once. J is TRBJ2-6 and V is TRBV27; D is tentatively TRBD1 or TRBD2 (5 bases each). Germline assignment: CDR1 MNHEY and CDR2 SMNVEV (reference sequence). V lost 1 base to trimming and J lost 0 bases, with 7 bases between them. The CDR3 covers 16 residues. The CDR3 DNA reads TGTGCCAGCAGTTTATTGGGGGTCTCTGGGGCCAACGTCCTGACTTTC. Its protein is CASSLLGVSGANVLTF.

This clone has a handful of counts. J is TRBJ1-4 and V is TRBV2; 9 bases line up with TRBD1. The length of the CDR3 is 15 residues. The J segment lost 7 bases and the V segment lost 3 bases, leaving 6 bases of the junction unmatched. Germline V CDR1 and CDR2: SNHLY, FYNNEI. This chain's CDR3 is CASSDSATGGEKLFF. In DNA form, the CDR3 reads TGTGCCAGCAGTGATAGCGCGACAGGGGGTGAAAAACTGTTTTTT.

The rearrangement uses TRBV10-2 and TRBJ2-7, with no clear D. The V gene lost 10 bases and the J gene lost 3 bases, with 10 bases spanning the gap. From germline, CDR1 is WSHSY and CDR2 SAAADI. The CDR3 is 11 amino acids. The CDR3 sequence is CANPDGYEQYF. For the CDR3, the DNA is TGCGCCAACCCGGACGGCTACGAGCAGTACTTC.

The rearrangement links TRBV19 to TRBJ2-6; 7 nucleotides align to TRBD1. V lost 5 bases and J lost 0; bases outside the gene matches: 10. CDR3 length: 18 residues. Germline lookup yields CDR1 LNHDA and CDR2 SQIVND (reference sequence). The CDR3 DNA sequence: TGTGCCAGTAGTGCCGACAGGGTATTGGGCTCTGGGGCCAACGTCCTGACTTTC. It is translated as CASSADRVLGSGANVLTF.

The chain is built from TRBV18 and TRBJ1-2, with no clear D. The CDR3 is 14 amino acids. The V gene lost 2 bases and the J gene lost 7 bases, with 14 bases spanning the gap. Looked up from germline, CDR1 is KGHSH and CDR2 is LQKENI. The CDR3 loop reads CASSPEVQAGGYTF. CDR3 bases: TGTGCCAGCTCACCAGAGGTCCAGGCCGGTGGCTACACCTTC.

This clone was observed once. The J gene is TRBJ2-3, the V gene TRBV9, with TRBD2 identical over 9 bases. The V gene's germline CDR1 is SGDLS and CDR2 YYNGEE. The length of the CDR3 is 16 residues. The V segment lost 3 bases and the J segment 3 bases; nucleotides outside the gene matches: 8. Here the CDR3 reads CASSGNRGLATDTQYF. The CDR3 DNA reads TGTGCCAGCAGCGGAAACCGGGGACTAGCTACAGATACGCAGTATTTT.

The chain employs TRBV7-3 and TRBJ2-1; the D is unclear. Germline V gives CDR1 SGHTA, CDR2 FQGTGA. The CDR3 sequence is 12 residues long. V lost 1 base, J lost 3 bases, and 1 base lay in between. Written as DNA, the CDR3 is TGTGCCAGCAGCTTAAACTACAATGAGCAGTTCTTC. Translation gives CASSLNYNEQFF.

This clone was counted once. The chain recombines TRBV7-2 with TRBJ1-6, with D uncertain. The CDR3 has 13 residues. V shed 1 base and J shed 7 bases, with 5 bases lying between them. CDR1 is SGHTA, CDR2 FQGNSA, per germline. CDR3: CASSLEYNSPLHF. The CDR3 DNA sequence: TGTGCCAGCAGCTTAGAGTACAATTCACCCCTCCACTTT.

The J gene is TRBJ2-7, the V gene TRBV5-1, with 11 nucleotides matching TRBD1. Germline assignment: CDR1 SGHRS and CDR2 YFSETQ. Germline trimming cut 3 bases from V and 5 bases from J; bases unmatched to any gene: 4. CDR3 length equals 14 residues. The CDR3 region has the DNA TGCGCCAGCAGCTCGGGACAGGGGGTTCACGAGCAGTACTTC. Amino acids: CASSSGQGVHEQYF. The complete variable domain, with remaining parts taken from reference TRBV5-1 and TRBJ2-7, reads KAGVTQTPRYLIKTRGQQVTLSCSPISGHRSVSWYQQTPGQGLQFLFEYFSETQRNKGNFPGRFSGRQFSNSRSEMNVSTLELGDSALYLCASSSGQGVHEQYFGPGTRLTVT.

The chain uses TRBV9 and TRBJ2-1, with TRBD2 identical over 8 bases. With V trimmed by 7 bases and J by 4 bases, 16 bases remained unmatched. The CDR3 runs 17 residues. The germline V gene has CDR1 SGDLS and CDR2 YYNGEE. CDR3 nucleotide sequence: TGTGCCAGCGGAAAAAGTAGCGGGATGTGGGGATACAATGAGCAGTTCTTC. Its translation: CASGKSSGMWGYNEQFF.

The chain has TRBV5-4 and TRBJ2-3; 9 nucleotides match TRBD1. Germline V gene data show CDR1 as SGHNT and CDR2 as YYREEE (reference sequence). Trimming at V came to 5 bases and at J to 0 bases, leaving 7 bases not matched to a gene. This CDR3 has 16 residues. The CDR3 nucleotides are TGTGCCAGCAGTCGCTCAGGGACAGGGAGCACAGATACGCAGTATTTT. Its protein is CASSRSGTGSTDTQYF.

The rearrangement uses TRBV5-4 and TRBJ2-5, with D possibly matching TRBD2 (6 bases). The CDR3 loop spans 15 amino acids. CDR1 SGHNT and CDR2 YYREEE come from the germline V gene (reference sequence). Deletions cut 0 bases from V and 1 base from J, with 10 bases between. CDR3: CASSLERRGQETQYF. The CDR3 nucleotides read TGTGCCAGCAGCTTGGAAAGGAGGGGCCAAGAGACCCAGTACTTC.

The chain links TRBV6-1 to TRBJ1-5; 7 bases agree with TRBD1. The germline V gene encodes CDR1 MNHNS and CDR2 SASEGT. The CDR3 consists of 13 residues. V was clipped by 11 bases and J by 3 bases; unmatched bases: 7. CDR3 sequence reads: CASWDSSNQPQHF. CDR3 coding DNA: TGTGCCTCTTGGGACAGTTCCAATCAGCCCCAGCATTTT.

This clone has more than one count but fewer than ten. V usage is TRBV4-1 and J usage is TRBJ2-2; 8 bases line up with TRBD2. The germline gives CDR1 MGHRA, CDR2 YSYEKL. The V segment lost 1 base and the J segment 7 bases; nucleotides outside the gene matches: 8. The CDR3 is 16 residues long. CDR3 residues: CASSQVLGGGFGELFF. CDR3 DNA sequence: TGCGCCAGCAGCCAAGTTCTGGGCGGGGGGTTCGGGGAGCTGTTTTTT.

DNA for the CDR3: TGTGCCAGCAGCTTAGCCAGGACCGCGGGGGAGCAGTACTTC. Residues: CASSLARTAGEQYF. This chain joins TRBV11-2 and TRBJ2-7, with D possibly TRBD2 on 6 matching bases. The CDR3 length is 14 residues. Germline V CDR1 and CDR2: SGHAT, FQNNGV. V was cut by 1 base and J by 7 bases, with 14 bases left in between.

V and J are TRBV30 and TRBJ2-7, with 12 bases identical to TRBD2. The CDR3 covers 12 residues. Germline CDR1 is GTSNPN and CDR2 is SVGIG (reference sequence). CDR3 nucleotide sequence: TGTGCTGCTAGCGGGGGGGCCTACGAGCAGTACTTC. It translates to CAASGGAYEQYF. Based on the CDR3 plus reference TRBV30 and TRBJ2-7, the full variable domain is SQTIHQWPATLVQPVGSPLSLECTVEGTSNPNLYWYRQAAGRGLQLLFYSVGIGQISSEVPQNLSASRPQDRQFILSSKKLLLSDSGFYLCAASGGAYEQYFGPGTRLTVT.

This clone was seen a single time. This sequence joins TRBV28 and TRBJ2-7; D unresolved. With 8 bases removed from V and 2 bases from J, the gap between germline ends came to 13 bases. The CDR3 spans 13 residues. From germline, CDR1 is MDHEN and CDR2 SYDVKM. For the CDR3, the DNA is TGTGCCAGCTCTGAGACCGCTACCTACGAGCAGTACTTC. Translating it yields CASSETATYEQYF. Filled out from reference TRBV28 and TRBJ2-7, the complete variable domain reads DVKVTQSSRYLVKRTGEKVFLECVQDMDHENMFWYRQDPGLGLRLIYFSYDVKMKEKGDIPEGYSVSREKKERFSLILESASTNQTSMYLCASSETATYEQYFGPGTRLTVT.

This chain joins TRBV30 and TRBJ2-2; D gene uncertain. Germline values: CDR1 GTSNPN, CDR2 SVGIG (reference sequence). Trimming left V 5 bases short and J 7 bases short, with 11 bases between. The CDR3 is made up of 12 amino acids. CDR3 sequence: CAWAEADGELFF. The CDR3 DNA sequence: TGTGCCTGGGCAGAGGCTGACGGGGAGCTGTTTTTT. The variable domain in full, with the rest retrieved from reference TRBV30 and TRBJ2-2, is SQTIHQWPATLVQPVGSPLSLECTVEGTSNPNLYWYRQAAGRGLQLLFYSVGIGQISSEVPQNLSASRPQDRQFILSSKKLLLSDSGFYLCAWAEADGELFFGEGSRLTVL.

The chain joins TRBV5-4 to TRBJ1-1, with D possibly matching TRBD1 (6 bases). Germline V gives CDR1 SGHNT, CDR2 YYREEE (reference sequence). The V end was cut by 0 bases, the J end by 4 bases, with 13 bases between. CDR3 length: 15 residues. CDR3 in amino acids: CASSLEQGRGTEAFF. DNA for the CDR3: TGTGCCAGCAGCTTGGAACAGGGAAGGGGCACTGAAGCTTTCTTT.

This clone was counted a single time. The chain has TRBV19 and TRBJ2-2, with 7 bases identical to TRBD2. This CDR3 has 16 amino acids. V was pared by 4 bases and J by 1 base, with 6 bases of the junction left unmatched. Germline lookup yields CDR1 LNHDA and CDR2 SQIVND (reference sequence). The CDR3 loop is CASSKRDYLNTGELFF. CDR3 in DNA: TGTGCCAGTAGTAAAAGGGACTATCTGAACACCGGGGAGCTGTTTTTT.

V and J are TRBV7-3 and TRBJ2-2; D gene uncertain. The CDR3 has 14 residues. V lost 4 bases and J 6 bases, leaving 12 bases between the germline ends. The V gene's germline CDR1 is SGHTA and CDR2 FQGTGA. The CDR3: CASSSHMTPGELFF. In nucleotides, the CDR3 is TGTGCCAGCAGCTCCCATATGACACCCGGGGAGCTGTTTTTT.

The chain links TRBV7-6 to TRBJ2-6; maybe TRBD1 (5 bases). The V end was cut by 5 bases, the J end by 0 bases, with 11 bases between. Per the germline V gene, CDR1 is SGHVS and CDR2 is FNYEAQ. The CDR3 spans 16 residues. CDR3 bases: TGTGCCAGCAGCCTTGACAGATTCTCTGGGGCCAACGTCCTGACTTTC. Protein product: CASSLDRFSGANVLTF.

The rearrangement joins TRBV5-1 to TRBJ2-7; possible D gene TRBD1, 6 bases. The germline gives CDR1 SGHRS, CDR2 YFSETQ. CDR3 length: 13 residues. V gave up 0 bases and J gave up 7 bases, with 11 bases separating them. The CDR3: CASSLEQGREQYF. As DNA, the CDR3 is TGCGCCAGCAGCTTGGAACAGGGAAGGGAGCAGTACTTC.